The 5 T cell receptor beta chains below all came from one sample that was sequenced in a study of cytomegalovirus exposure and HLA in healthy donors. The PCR was carried out with 60 Vbeta primers and 13 Jbeta primers. Data came from immunoSEQ multiplex PCR; TCRdb stores just in-frame clones and leaves some out. The sample yields about 160,000 clones, 87% seen once. Sequencing used PBMCs. All receptors derive from a woman aged 25 to 45 in good health and CMV-seronegative.

The genes are TRBV2 and TRBJ2-7; D is unresolved. The CDR3 spans 13 residues. Per the germline V gene, CDR1 is SNHLY and CDR2 is FYNNEI. V lost 8 bases to trimming and J lost 0 bases, with 11 bases between them. This chain's CDR3 is CASGYRSSYEQYF. CDR3 bases: TGTGCCAGCGGCTATAGGAGCTCCTACGAGCAGTACTTC.

The CDR3 spells CASSPDRGPTYEQYF. The CDR3 bases are TGTGCCAGTAGTCCGGACAGGGGGCCGACCTACGAGCAGTACTTC. The chain carries TRBV19 and TRBJ2-7; 11 nucleotides agree with TRBD1. The J segment lost 2 bases and the V segment lost 5 bases, leaving 5 bases of the junction unmatched. The CDR3 spans 15 residues. Germline V gene sequence: CDR1 LNHDA, CDR2 SQIVND (reference sequence). Using reference TRBV19 and TRBJ2-7 for the parts outside the CDR3, the full variable domain is DGGITQSPKYLFRKEGQNVTLSCEQNLNHDAMYWYRQDPGQGLRLIYYSQIVNDFQKGDIAEGYSVSREKKESFPLTVTSAQKNPTAFYLCASSPDRGPTYEQYFGPGTRLTVT.

The chain couples TRBV4-3 to TRBJ1-3, with a tentative D call TRBD1 (5 bases). V gave up 3 bases and J gave up 0 bases, with 12 bases separating them. Per the germline V gene, CDR1 is LGHNA and CDR2 is YSLEER. This CDR3 contains 16 residues. Here the CDR3 reads CASSHGQGSSGNTIYF. CDR3 DNA: TGCGCCAGCAGCCACGGCCAGGGCAGCTCTGGAAACACCATATATTTT.

The V and J genes are TRBV11-2 and TRBJ2-7; the match to TRBD1 covers 8 bases. The V gene's germline CDR1 is SGHAT and CDR2 FQNNGV. V was clipped by 1 base and J by 4 bases; unmatched bases: 9. The CDR3 has 16 residues. CDR3 bases: TGTGCCAGCAGCTTAGTTAAGGGGGACAGGCGGTACGAGCAGTACTTC. Protein sequence: CASSLVKGDRRYEQYF.

This clone has a handful of counts. The chain recombines TRBV10-1 with TRBJ1-6; TRBD1 aligns across 7 bases. Trimming removed 0 bases from V and 9 bases from J; junction bases left unmatched: 5. CDR1 and CDR2 from the germline V gene are WNHNN and SYGVQD (reference sequence). CDR3 size: 15 residues. CDR3 in amino acids: CASSESWTGSSPLHF. Written as DNA, the CDR3 is TGCGCCAGCAGTGAGTCCTGGACAGGATCTTCACCCCTCCACTTT.